These 10 T cell receptor beta chains came from one sample sequenced in a study of blood T cell repertoires in COVID-19. Clones were read by immunoSEQ multiplex PCR, and TCRdb kept only the in-frame ones, dropping some. The table lists some 160,000 clones, 85% of them singletons. Sequencing was done on a sample of peripheral blood. These receptors were collected from a woman older than 75 with COVID-19, enrolled during active disease.

The chain uses TRBV6-5 and TRBJ1-1, with D perhaps TRBD1 (5 bases). Germline CDR1 is MNHEY and CDR2 is SVGAGI. The CDR3 has 13 residues. The V and J ends lost 7 bases and 4 bases respectively, with 13 bases between them. In nucleotides, the CDR3 is TGTGCCAGCAACACGGGGGTTGGCACTGAAGCTTTCTTT. It encodes CASNTGVGTEAFF.

The V gene is TRBV5-1, the J gene TRBJ1-1; perhaps TRBD1 as D (5 bases). The V gene lost 1 base and the J gene lost 6 bases, with 13 bases spanning the gap. Germline values: CDR1 SGHRS, CDR2 YFSETQ. CDR3 size: 14 residues. CDR3 coding DNA: TGCGCCAGCAGCTTGCTCTCCATAGGGGCTGAAGCTTTCTTT. Translated, it gives CASSLLSIGAEAFF.

This clone was seen only once. The V gene is TRBV5-4, the J gene TRBJ1-1; a weak D match, TRBD1 (5 bases). Deletions cut 5 bases from V and 3 bases from J, with 17 bases between. The CDR3 consists of 15 residues. The germline V gene encodes CDR1 SGHNT and CDR2 YYREEE (reference sequence). The DNA for the CDR3 is TGTGCCAGCAGTTCCCTGGGGGGGGACGACACTGAAGCTTTCTTT. Translating it yields CASSSLGGDDTEAFF.

The CDR3 coding sequence is TGTGCCAGCACTCCCTCGCGGGGACAAGAGACCCAGTACTTC. This codes for CASTPSRGQETQYF. The chain links TRBV2 to TRBJ2-5; D is possibly TRBD2 (6 bases). The CDR3 totals 14 residues. V lost 7 bases, J lost 2 bases, and 14 bases lay in between. CDR1 and CDR2 from the germline V gene are SNHLY and FYNNEI.

This chain uses TRBV5-1 with TRBJ1-6; 7 positions match TRBD1. This CDR3 is 16 amino acids long. Germline V lookup: CDR1 SGHRS, CDR2 YFSETQ. Losses at the gene ends were 3 bases for V and 10 bases for J; bases not matched to a gene: 13. Written as DNA, the CDR3 is TGCGCCAGCAGCTGGACCCCCGGACAGGACGGATCACCCCTCCACTTT. Amino acid sequence: CASSWTPGQDGSPLHF.

The gene calls are TRBV5-6 and TRBJ2-7; 10 bases fit TRBD1. This CDR3 is 14 amino acids long. Germline CDR1 is SGHDT and CDR2 is YYEEEE. The V and J ends lost 3 bases and 8 bases, in that order; junction bases with no gene match: 8. The CDR3 sequence: CASSSGTGDPKQYF. The CDR3 DNA reads TGTGCCAGCAGCTCGGGGACAGGGGATCCCAAGCAGTACTTC.

This chain joins TRBV3-1 (or the pseudogene TRBV3-2) and TRBJ2-1, with 7 nucleotides matching TRBD2. The V gene's germline CDR1 is LGHDT and CDR2 YNNKEL (reference sequence). The length of the CDR3 is 16 residues. Losses at the gene ends were 0 bases for V and 10 bases for J; bases not matched to a gene: 12. The CDR3: CASSQEALAVSREQFF. The CDR3 DNA reads TGTGCCAGCAGCCAAGAGGCCCTAGCGGTTTCCCGGGAGCAGTTCTTC.

V gene TRBV29-1 combines with J gene TRBJ1-2; 10 bases align to TRBD1. In germline, CDR1 is SQVTM, CDR2 ANQGSEA. The V gene end was trimmed by 3 bases and the J gene end by 4 bases; junction bases not matched to a gene: 5. This CDR3 comprises 14 residues. CDR3 sequence reads: CSVELDRGGYGYTF. CDR3 DNA: TGCAGCGTTGAGCTGGACAGGGGGGGCTATGGCTACACCTTC.

The chain combines TRBV25-1 with TRBJ1-6, with D tentatively TRBD1 (5 bases). Germline loops: CDR1 MGHDK, CDR2 SYGVNS. This CDR3 is built from 13 residues. V lost 7 bases to trimming and J lost 7 bases, with 11 bases between them. CDR3 protein: CASTSGPNSPLHF. The CDR3 coding sequence is TGTGCCAGCACATCAGGGCCCAATTCACCCCTCCACTTT.

This clone was observed a few times. The chain uses TRBV6-1 and TRBJ1-2; D is uncertain. There are 15 residues in the CDR3. Per the germline V gene, CDR1 is MNHNS and CDR2 is SASEGT. V was shortened by 2 bases and J by 8 bases, with 18 bases between the two germline ends. This CDR3 is CASSEFHQSKWGYTF. DNA of the CDR3: TGTGCCAGCAGTGAATTTCACCAGTCCAAATGGGGCTACACCTTC.